This T cell receptor (beta chain) was captured by sequencing in a study of CD8+CD57+ T cells in acquired aplastic anemia. Overall study: CD4+ and CD8+ cells, once sorted, gave DNA averaging approximately 3.4 ug.

This clonotype was observed once. Its antigen is as yet unknown. Study outcomes and limitations: Patients and controls shared roughly 28 CD8+ CDR3 sequences, which appeared highly expressed in patients and within their immunodominant clones.

V shed 0 bases and J 3 bases; nucleotides not matched to a gene: 10. The germline V gene has CDR1 DFQATT and CDR2 SNEGSKA (reference sequence). This CDR3 spans 16 amino acids. The study profiled TCR beta VDJ and CDR3 using genomic DNA as template. TCRdb analysed the reads with MiXCR anew, one entry per CDR3 protein. The data hold around 170,000 distinct CDR3 sequences, with 55% to 80% observed a single time. The rearrangement links TRBV20-1 to TRBJ2-5; TRBD2 matches 7 bases. Sequenced: sorted CD4+, CD8+, or CD8+CD57+ T cells (not recorded which) from PBMCs. The receptor was isolated from a human donor in good health. As DNA, the CDR3 is TGCAGTGCTAGAGACGGCGGGAGAGACCCAAAAGAGACCCAGTACTTC. This encodes CSARDGGRDPKETQYF.